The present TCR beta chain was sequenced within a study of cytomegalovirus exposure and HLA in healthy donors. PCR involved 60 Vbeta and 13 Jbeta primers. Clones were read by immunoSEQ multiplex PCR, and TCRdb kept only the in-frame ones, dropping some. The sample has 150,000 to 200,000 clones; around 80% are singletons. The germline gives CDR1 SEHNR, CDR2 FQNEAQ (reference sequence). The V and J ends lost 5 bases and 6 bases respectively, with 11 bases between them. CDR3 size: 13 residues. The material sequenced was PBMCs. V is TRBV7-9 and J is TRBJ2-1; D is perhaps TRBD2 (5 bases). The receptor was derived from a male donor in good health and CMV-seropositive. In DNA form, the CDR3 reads TGTGCCAGCAGCCCATCTACTAGCAATGAGCAGTTCTTC. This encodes CASSPSTSNEQFF.